The rows below give T cell receptor beta chains drawn from one sample of a study of Graves' ophthalmopathy and Graves' hyperthyroidism. Via MiXCR, TCRdb re-called the multiplex PCR reads, giving one row per CDR3 protein. The sample comprises more than 300,000 distinct CDR3 sequences, roughly 15% of which are singletons, and approximately 2.4% rests with the top ten. The sequenced sample was peripheral blood. Receptors originate from an adult woman with stable Graves' hyperthyroidism. Both conserved end residues are part of each CDR3. The D gene is left open where the match is weak. Rows may omit the clone size; those that give it use once, few, many or a size class.

>many|14|TRBJ2-7|TRBD1|TRBV18
TGTGCCAGCTCACCGGGACAGGAATTTCACGAGCAGTACTTC
CASSPGQEFHEQYF
>-|17|TRBJ1-1|-|TRBV12-3/TRBV12-4
TGTGCCAGCAGTTTTGGTGTTTGGCAGCCAGAGAACACTGAAGCTTTCTTT
CASSFGVWQPENTEAFF
>many|14|TRBJ2-1|-|TRBV12-3/TRBV12-4
TGTGCCAGCAGTTTCAAGTACAGTTACAATGAGCAGTTCTTC
CASSFKYSYNEQFF
>many|13|TRBJ2-7|-|TRBV24-1
TGTGCCACCAGTGATCAAATATCCTACGAGCAGTACTTC
CATSDQISYEQYF
>many|16|TRBJ2-5|-|TRBV7-9
TGTGCCAGCAGCTTAGTTACGGGTTCGGGTTTCGAGACCCAGTACTTC
CASSLVTGSGFETQYF
>-|14|TRBJ1-5|-|TRBV28
TGTGCCAGCAGTTTTAGGCCAGCTGATCAGCCCCAGCATTTT
CASSFRPADQPQHF
>many|14|TRBJ2-4|TRBD1|TRBV12-3/TRBV12-4
TGTGCCAGTCGGGACAGTCTAGCCAAAAACATTAAGTACTTC
CASRDSLAKNIKYF
>-|17|TRBJ1-1|TRBD1|TRBV10-2
TGCGCCGCTCGTCCGGACAGGGGGCCGCCGATGAACACTGAAGCTTTCTTT
CAARPDRGPPMNTEAFF
>many|15|TRBJ2-2|TRBD2|TRBV20-1
TGCAGTGCGGGACTAGCGGGAGTTAACACCGGGGAGCTGTTTTTT
CSAGLAGVNTGELFF
>many|16|TRBJ2-7|TRBD2|TRBV12-3/TRBV12-4
TGTGCCAGCAGTTTGGGGTGGGCTAGCGGGAGAGGCGAGCAGTACTTC
CASSLGWASGRGEQYF